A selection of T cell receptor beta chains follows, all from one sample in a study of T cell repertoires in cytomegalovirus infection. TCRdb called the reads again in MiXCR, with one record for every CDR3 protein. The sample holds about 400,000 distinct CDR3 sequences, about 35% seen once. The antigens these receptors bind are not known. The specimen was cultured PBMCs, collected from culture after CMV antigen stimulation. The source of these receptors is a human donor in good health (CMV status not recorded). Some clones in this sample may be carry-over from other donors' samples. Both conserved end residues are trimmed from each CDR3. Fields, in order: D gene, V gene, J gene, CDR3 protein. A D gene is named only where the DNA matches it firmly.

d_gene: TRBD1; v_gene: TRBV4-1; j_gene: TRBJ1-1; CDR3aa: ASSLGQGANTEAF
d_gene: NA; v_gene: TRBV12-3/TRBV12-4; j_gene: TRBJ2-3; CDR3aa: ASSHASCTDTQY
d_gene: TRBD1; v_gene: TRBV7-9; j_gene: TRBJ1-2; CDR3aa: ASSTTGGAGGYT
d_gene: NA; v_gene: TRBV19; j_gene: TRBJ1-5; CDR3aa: ASSIRVFQPQH
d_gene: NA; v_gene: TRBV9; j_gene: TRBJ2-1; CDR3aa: ASSVALLREDPDYEQF
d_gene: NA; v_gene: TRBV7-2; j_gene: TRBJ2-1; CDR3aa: ASSLVWSSYNEQF
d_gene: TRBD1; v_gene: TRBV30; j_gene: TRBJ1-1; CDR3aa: AYHPGTGSAEAF
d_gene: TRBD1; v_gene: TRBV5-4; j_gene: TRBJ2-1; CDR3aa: ASSRGQGEQNEQF
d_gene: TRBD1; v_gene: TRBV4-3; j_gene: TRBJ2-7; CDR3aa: ASSRATGSPSYEQY
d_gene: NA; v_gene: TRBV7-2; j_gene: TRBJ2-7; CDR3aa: ASSLSSVGAEQY
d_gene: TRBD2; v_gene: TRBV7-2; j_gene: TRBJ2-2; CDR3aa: ASSLGGLAGDPAGELF
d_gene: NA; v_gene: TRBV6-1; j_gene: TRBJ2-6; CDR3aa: ASSSPQGLTGANVLT
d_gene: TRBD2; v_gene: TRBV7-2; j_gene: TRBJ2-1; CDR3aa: ASSVESGTYEQF
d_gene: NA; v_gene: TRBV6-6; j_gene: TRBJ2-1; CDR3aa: ATYSGPGRHYNEQF
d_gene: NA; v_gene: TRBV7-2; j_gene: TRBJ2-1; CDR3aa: ASSLAGGGGNEQF
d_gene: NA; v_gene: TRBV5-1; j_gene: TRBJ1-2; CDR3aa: ASSPLDTGHGYT
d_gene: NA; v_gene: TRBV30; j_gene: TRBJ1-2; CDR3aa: AWIPQGSYT
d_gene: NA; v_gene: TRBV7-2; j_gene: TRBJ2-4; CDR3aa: ASSLESLPKNIQY
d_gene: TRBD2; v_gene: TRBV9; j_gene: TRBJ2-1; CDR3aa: ASSVAGGGKGQF
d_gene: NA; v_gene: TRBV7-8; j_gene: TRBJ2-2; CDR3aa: ASSLFRRGVSTGELF
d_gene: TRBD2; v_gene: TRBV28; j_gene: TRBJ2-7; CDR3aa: ASSSLAGYSYEQY
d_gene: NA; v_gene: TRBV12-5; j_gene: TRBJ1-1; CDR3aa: ASGLEENTEAF
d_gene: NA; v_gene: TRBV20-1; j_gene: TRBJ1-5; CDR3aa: SARDTHSGNQPQH
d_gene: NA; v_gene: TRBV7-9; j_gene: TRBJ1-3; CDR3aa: ASSLAEAGNTIY
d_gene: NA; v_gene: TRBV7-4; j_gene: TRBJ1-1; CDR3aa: ASSFITPEAF
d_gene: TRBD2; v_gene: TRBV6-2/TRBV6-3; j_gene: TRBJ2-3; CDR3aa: ASGRKLASTDTQY
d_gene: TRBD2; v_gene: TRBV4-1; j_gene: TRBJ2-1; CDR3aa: ASSPPRGNEQF
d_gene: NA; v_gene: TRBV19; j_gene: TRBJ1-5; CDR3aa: ASSIGGLKPQH
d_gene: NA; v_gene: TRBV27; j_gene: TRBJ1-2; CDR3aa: ASRGPYNYGYT
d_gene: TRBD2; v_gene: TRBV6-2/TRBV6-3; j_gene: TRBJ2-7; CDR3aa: ASTPRGGSGAYEQY
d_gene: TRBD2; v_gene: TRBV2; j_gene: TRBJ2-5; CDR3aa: ASSDLAGGETQY
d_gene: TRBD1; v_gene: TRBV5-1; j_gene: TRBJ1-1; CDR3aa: ASSYRTGGNTEAF
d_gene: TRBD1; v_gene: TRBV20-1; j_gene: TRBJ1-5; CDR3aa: SARTGENQPQH
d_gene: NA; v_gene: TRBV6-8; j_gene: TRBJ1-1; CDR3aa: ASSYGTTEAF
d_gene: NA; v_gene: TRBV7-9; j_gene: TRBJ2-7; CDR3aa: ASSLVVDEQY
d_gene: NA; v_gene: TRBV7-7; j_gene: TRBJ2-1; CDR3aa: ASSTHLPHEQF
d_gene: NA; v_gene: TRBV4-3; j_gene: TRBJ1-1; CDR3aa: ASSPSQGWGTEAF
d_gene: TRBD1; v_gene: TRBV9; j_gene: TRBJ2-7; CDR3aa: ASSASPGTGSSYEQY
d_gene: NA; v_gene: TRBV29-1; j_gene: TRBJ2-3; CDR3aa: SVEEAPAESTDTQY
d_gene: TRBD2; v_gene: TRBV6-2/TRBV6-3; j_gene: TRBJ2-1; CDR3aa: ASSRLAVFAEQF
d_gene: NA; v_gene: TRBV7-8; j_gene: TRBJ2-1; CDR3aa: ASSSSGDQGF
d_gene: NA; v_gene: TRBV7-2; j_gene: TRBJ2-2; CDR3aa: ASSYPRTGVNTGELF
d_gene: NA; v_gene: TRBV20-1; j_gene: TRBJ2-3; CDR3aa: SARSGLASTDTQY
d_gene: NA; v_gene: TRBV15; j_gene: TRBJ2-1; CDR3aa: ATSIVRGEQF
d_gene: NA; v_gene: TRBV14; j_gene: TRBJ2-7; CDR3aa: ASSLSGAQGYEQY
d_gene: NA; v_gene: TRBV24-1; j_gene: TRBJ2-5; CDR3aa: ATSDSSETQY
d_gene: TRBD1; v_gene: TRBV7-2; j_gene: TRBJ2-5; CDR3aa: ASSPTGLQETQY
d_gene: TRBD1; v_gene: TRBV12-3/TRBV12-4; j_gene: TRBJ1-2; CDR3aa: ASSTGTGEGNYGYT
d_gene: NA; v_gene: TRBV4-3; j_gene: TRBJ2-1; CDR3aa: ASSQEIADNEQF
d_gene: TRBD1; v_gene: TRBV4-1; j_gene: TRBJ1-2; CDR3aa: ASSRGTDGYT